This is a list of T cell receptor beta chains from one sample in a study of radiotherapy plus CTLA-4 blockade in lung cancer. Assay used: immunoSEQ multiplex PCR; TCRdb lists only in-frame clones, some missing. In the table there are around 55,000 clones, approximately 84% of which are singletons. Sequenced material: peripheral blood, taken from a patient treated with radiotherapy plus ipilimumab. The receptors were gathered from a human donor with non-small cell lung cancer whose response to radiotherapy plus ipilimumab could not be evaluated. CDR3s leave out the opening cysteine and the closing phenylalanine or tryptophan. Each record gives: V gene, J gene, clone size, CDR3 protein. Clone size is not always given. Where it is, it says once, few, many or a class for expanded clones.

TRBV5-8	TRBJ2-1	.	ASSFSGNEQF
TRBV19	TRBJ1-2	.	ASSSGTGENYGYT
TRBV27	TRBJ1-2	.	ASSPGEAGGSGYT
TRBV29-1	TRBJ2-3	once	SVESGADTQY
TRBV30	TRBJ1-5	.	AWRKQGNQPQH
TRBV7-2	TRBJ2-1	few	ASSLAGDRPYNEQF
TRBV27	TRBJ2-3	.	ASSPRGGATDTQY
TRBV7-2	TRBJ2-2	.	ASSLAQGGTGELF
TRBV5-1	TRBJ2-3	.	ASSWAGATDTQY
TRBV27	TRBJ1-1	.	ASSLRGSNTEAF
TRBV7-2	TRBJ2-3	.	ASSRASGGADTQY
TRBV9	TRBJ2-3	.	ASSGTSGGISTDTQY
TRBV5-4	TRBJ1-1	.	ASSLKGENTEAF
TRBV27	TRBJ2-7	.	ASSSRTGGSYEQY
TRBV6-6	TRBJ1-6	.	ASKPGQVYNSPLH
TRBV28	TRBJ1-1	medium-sized	ASSFPDRRNTEAF
TRBV9	TRBJ1-3	.	ASSPRQAVGNTIY
TRBV28	TRBJ2-3	once	ASSLDRGRADTQY
TRBV7-2	TRBJ1-5	.	ASSSRAGDQPQH
TRBV7-2	TRBJ1-1	.	ASSARWDTEAF
TRBV29-1	TRBJ2-7	.	SVRGQGHEQY
TRBV6-5	TRBJ1-4	.	ASRDDQGGEKLF
TRBV7-2	TRBJ1-3	.	ASSRGGSSGNTIY
TRBV7-2	TRBJ2-2	.	ASSSAGAGSGELF
TRBV5-6	TRBJ2-1	.	ASSLDGGHYNEQF
TRBV5-1	TRBJ2-2	.	ASSWRFAHTGELF
TRBV27	TRBJ1-5	.	ASSLGGTHDQPQH
TRBV7-2	TRBJ1-2	.	ASSPQQGTYGYT
TRBV4-3	TRBJ1-3	.	ASSQDQRGTGNTIY
TRBV27	TRBJ1-3	.	ASSFPHRVANTIY
TRBV30	TRBJ1-5	.	AWSFGGGNQPQH
TRBV7-9	TRBJ2-3	.	ASSSGTGGSTDTQY
TRBV6-5	TRBJ1-2	.	ASRTRVYGYT
TRBV6-1	TRBJ2-3	.	ASSGGGFTDTQY
TRBV10-1	TRBJ2-4	.	ASSEGSGGNIQY
TRBV4-1	TRBJ2-7	.	ASSPAGSTFYEQY
TRBV7-9	TRBJ1-2	.	ASSRDQGTGYT
TRBV5-1	TRBJ1-1	once	ASTTAGTGNTEAF
TRBV30	TRBJ2-2	medium-sized	AWSAGTNTGELF
TRBV27	TRBJ2-1	medium-sized	ASCLRDNYNEQF
TRBV5-6	TRBJ1-2	.	ASGGADGYT
TRBV19	TRBJ2-1	.	ASSGRAGGGSHNEQF
TRBV25-1	TRBJ2-3	.	ASSGSGGANTDTQY
TRBV7-2	TRBJ2-3	.	ASSLVLPTGTQY
TRBV11-2	TRBJ1-6	.	ASSLSRNNSPLH
TRBV5-1	TRBJ2-1	.	ASSIGLGTSGGYNEQF
TRBV5-4	TRBJ2-1	.	ASSLVGTRDNEQF
TRBV5-1	TRBJ2-4	.	ASSRGGGDIQY
TRBV4-3	TRBJ1-5	few	ASSQGLNQPQH
TRBV25-1	TRBJ2-7	.	ASSPKDSLLRDYEQY
TRBV5-1	TRBJ2-5	.	ASSTGTAQETQY
TRBV27	TRBJ2-1	.	ASSLGLLAGGSGEQF
TRBV18	TRBJ2-2	.	ASSPRRTSPPNTGELF
TRBV2	TRBJ1-1	.	ASGGQVNTEAF
TRBV7-2	TRBJ2-3	.	ASSPGLASDTQY
TRBV7-9	TRBJ1-2	.	ASSFDRAGYT
TRBV11-2	TRBJ2-7	.	ASRGTGKLAGRLSYEQY